A selection of T cell receptor beta chains follows, all from one sample in a study of monozygotic twins with inflammatory bowel disease. One entry per CDR3 protein, without DNA, is what TCRdb gives after re-calling the 5' RACE reads. Recorded for this sample: 200,000 to 250,000 distinct CDR3 sequences. The sample comprised blood. The receptors come from a human donor with ulcerative colitis or Crohn's disease, or a healthy co-twin of an affected twin (not recorded which). CDR3s include the opening cysteine and the closing phenylalanine or tryptophan. Fields, in order: CDR3 length, J gene, V gene, CDR3 protein.

len: 14
j_gene: TRBJ2-1
v_gene: TRBV24-1
CDR3aa: CATSVPTQGNEQFF

len: 14
j_gene: TRBJ1-5
v_gene: TRBV6-5
CDR3aa: CASSSDRANQPQHF

len: 12
j_gene: TRBJ1-2
v_gene: TRBV5-6
CDR3aa: CASSGRNYGYTF

len: 11
j_gene: TRBJ2-7
v_gene: TRBV11-2
CDR3aa: CASDNWGEQYF

len: 13
j_gene: TRBJ1-1
v_gene: TRBV18
CDR3aa: CASSGRVAYEAFF

len: 14
j_gene: TRBJ2-2
v_gene: TRBV6-6
CDR3aa: CASSLAGVTGELFF

len: 14
j_gene: TRBJ1-6
v_gene: TRBV20-1
CDR3aa: CSAGRDYYNSPLHF

len: 16
j_gene: TRBJ1-6
v_gene: TRBV27
CDR3aa: CASSLSSNIPNSPLHF

len: 16
j_gene: TRBJ2-3
v_gene: TRBV4-1
CDR3aa: CASSQSPGGRADTQYF

len: 14
j_gene: TRBJ1-3
v_gene: TRBV11-2
CDR3aa: CASTVQVPGNTIYF

len: 14
j_gene: TRBJ1-4
v_gene: TRBV5-1
CDR3aa: CASSPRQGNEKLFF

len: 15
j_gene: TRBJ2-2
v_gene: TRBV4-1
CDR3aa: CASSRGLAEGGELFF

len: 14
j_gene: TRBJ2-5
v_gene: TRBV5-1
CDR3aa: CASSLGQVRETQYF

len: 16
j_gene: TRBJ1-1
v_gene: TRBV5-6
CDR3aa: CASSLLDMAGNTEAFF

len: 15
j_gene: TRBJ2-3
v_gene: TRBV5-5
CDR3aa: CASSLGFERTDTQYF

len: 15
j_gene: TRBJ2-5
v_gene: TRBV12-3/TRBV12-4
CDR3aa: CASSPRGPARETQYF

len: 11
j_gene: TRBJ2-1
v_gene: TRBV3-1
CDR3aa: CASSDYNEQLF

len: 14
j_gene: TRBJ2-2
v_gene: TRBV24-1
CDR3aa: CATNDRGRTGELFF

len: 13
j_gene: TRBJ1-3
v_gene: TRBV6-5
CDR3aa: CASSYRRADTIYF

len: 14
j_gene: TRBJ2-7
v_gene: TRBV12-3/TRBV12-4
CDR3aa: CASTLEPLAAEQYF

len: 14
j_gene: TRBJ2-5
v_gene: TRBV20-1
CDR3aa: CSARPGFLGETQYF

len: 18
j_gene: TRBJ2-7
v_gene: TRBV5-1
CDR3aa: CASSFSLAGGASSYEQYF

len: 15
j_gene: TRBJ2-5
v_gene: TRBV29-1
CDR3aa: CSAQPTRLAGETQYF

len: 15
j_gene: TRBJ2-2
v_gene: TRBV27
CDR3aa: CASRGQGVIPGELFF

len: 14
j_gene: TRBJ1-5
v_gene: TRBV20-1
CDR3aa: CSATRDSINQPQHF

len: 14
j_gene: TRBJ2-3
v_gene: TRBV20-1
CDR3aa: CSARGLADTDTQYF

len: 15
j_gene: TRBJ1-1
v_gene: TRBV4-2
CDR3aa: CASSRGNYGDTEAFF

len: 13
j_gene: TRBJ1-4
v_gene: TRBV5-1
CDR3aa: CASTGETNEKLFF

len: 15
j_gene: TRBJ2-2
v_gene: TRBV4-1
CDR3aa: CASSQGTANTGELFF

len: 13
j_gene: TRBJ1-5
v_gene: TRBV7-9
CDR3aa: CASSFWGNQPQHF

len: 13
j_gene: TRBJ1-5
v_gene: TRBV7-2
CDR3aa: CASSPTASQPQHF

len: 16
j_gene: TRBJ1-1
v_gene: TRBV6-5
CDR3aa: CASSYSRGGPNTEAFF

len: 15
j_gene: TRBJ2-7
v_gene: TRBV5-5
CDR3aa: CASSLLTTWPYEQYF

len: 16
j_gene: TRBJ2-7
v_gene: TRBV10-3
CDR3aa: CAISELAEGRAYEQYF

len: 11
j_gene: TRBJ1-1
v_gene: TRBV20-1
CDR3aa: CSAADRTEAFF

len: 12
j_gene: TRBJ2-2
v_gene: TRBV20-1
CDR3aa: CSARASTGELFF

len: 14
j_gene: TRBJ1-1
v_gene: TRBV15
CDR3aa: CATSRRSMNTEAFF

len: 14
j_gene: TRBJ1-1
v_gene: TRBV7-6
CDR3aa: CASSSARGRLKAFF

len: 16
j_gene: TRBJ2-3
v_gene: TRBV6-1
CDR3aa: CASSRTGAARTDTQYF

len: 14
j_gene: TRBJ2-1
v_gene: TRBV6-2/TRBV6-3
CDR3aa: CASSRDRARNEQFF

len: 11
j_gene: TRBJ2-5
v_gene: TRBV12-3/TRBV12-4
CDR3aa: CASSFSGPAYF

len: 13
j_gene: TRBJ2-7
v_gene: TRBV12-3/TRBV12-4
CDR3aa: CASTPGTPYEQYF

len: 13
j_gene: TRBJ2-3
v_gene: TRBV5-6
CDR3aa: CASSSWTPDTQYF

len: 13
j_gene: TRBJ1-4
v_gene: TRBV7-9
CDR3aa: CASSLQGFEKLFF

len: 14
j_gene: TRBJ2-5
v_gene: TRBV5-6
CDR3aa: CASTRWETQETQYF

len: 15
j_gene: TRBJ1-2
v_gene: TRBV20-1
CDR3aa: CSARDLTGGSYGYTF

len: 14
j_gene: TRBJ2-7
v_gene: TRBV3-1
CDR3aa: CASSQRGASYEQYF

len: 14
j_gene: TRBJ2-7
v_gene: TRBV27
CDR3aa: CASSPRDRNYEQYF

len: 13
j_gene: TRBJ2-7
v_gene: TRBV20-1
CDR3aa: CSAHRLVLYEQYF

len: 13
j_gene: TRBJ1-1
v_gene: TRBV6-1
CDR3aa: CASEETENTEAFF

len: 16
j_gene: TRBJ2-7
v_gene: TRBV4-1
CDR3aa: CASSQALLAGTYEQYF

len: 17
j_gene: TRBJ1-6
v_gene: TRBV7-9
CDR3aa: CASSWEGQSSYNSPLHF

len: 13
j_gene: TRBJ2-5
v_gene: TRBV25-1
CDR3aa: CASRRSGIETQYF

len: 16
j_gene: TRBJ2-5
v_gene: TRBV15
CDR3aa: CATSRDVARGQETQYF

len: 15
j_gene: TRBJ2-1
v_gene: TRBV12-3/TRBV12-4
CDR3aa: CASSLGTPSYNEQFF

len: 14
j_gene: TRBJ1-2
v_gene: TRBV12-3/TRBV12-4
CDR3aa: CASRSGTAGYGYTF

len: 15
j_gene: TRBJ1-2
v_gene: TRBV28
CDR3aa: CASSPSHTSGQGYTF

len: 15
j_gene: TRBJ2-7
v_gene: TRBV25-1
CDR3aa: CASSASYRGLREQYF